This T cell receptor beta chain came from a study of cytomegalovirus exposure and HLA in healthy donors. The sample holds one count of this clone. V was cut by 3 bases and J by 5 bases, with 10 bases left in between. The CDR3 contains 13 residues. Germline lookup yields CDR1 MNHEY and CDR2 SVGAGI. Vbeta (60) and Jbeta (13) primers were used in the PCR. Profiled with immunoSEQ multiplex PCR; TCRdb holds only in-frame clones, not every one. The sample yields 310,000 or so clones, roughly 90% seen once. The chain joins TRBV6-5 to TRBJ1-2; D not certain. The sequenced sample was PBMCs. The source of this sequence is a woman aged 18-29 years in good health and CMV-seronegative. The CDR3 region is CASSYTPRYGYTF. In DNA, the CDR3 is TGTGCCAGCAGTTATACCCCCCGGTATGGCTACACCTTC.